This T cell receptor (beta chain) was profiled in a study of Tregs in tolerant kidney transplant recipients. Study-wide points: Few patients were studied, so findings need validation in larger groups. Biological reproducibility was not directly addressed in this study.

Points on this clone: What it binds is unknown. The read terminates 3 residues before the CDR3 end, so the remaining end is supplied by the germline J gene.

The CDR3 runs 15 residues. Germline V lookup: CDR1 SGHAT, CDR2 FQNNGV. V was clipped by 8 bases and J by 3 bases; unmatched bases: 7. TCRdb's copy holds only in-frame clones and misses some; the assay was immunoSEQ multiplex PCR. This sample's table has tens of thousands of clones. Source: CD8+ T cells from blood, taken before the transplant. The sequence came from a human donor who received a combined kidney and bone marrow transplant. The gene calls are TRBV11-2 and TRBJ2-3; 11 bases fit TRBD2. The CDR3 DNA, read in part, is TGTGCCAGCCTCGGGACTAGCGGAAAGACAGATACG. It specifies CASLGTSGKTDT. The full-length CDR3 reads as CASLGTSGKTDTQYF.